This T cell receptor beta chain was sequenced for a study of blood T cell repertoires in COVID-19. Study details: The United States, Italy and Spain supplied acute and convalescent COVID-19 samples. The analysed material was cDNA or gDNA that came from T cells, B-cell-depleted T cells, or PBMCs.

Participant-given clinical history determined each cohort assignment. Those designated as exposed participants met a COVID-19 case within 2 weeks before study entry. TCRdb's table, derived via immunoSEQ multiplex PCR, lists solely in-frame clones and lacks some. The sample has 150,000 to 200,000 clones; approximately 88% are singletons. This TCR was sampled from a man in his sixties or seventies who had been exposed to COVID-19. Material for sequencing was PBMCs or T cells enriched from blood (not recorded which).

In DNA form, the CDR3 reads TGTGCCAGTAGTATAGGAGGCAGGTGGAGGGAGACCCAGTACTTC. This encodes CASSIGGRWRETQYF. The chain couples TRBV19 to TRBJ2-5; a weak D match, TRBD2 (5 bases). V lost 1 base and J lost 5, with 14 bases in between. The CDR3 loop spans 15 amino acids. Per the germline V gene, CDR1 is LNHDA and CDR2 is SQIVND (reference sequence).